This TCR beta chain was identified during a study of blood T cell repertoires in COVID-19. Profiling relied on immunoSEQ multiplex PCR, and the TCRdb table lists in-frame clones only, not all of them. The data show some 140,000 clones, with about 86% seen just once and 2.4% held by the top ten. The CDR3 loop spans 16 amino acids. The V gene's germline CDR1 is LNHDA and CDR2 SQIVND (reference sequence). V lost 9 bases and J 9 bases, leaving 27 bases between the germline ends. The chain carries TRBV19 and TRBJ1-5, with D perhaps matching TRBD1 (6 bases). The sequenced sample consisted of PBMCs or T cells enriched from blood (not recorded which). The sequence came from a man between 35 and 55 years old with acute COVID-19. This CDR3 reads CASTSTPDSLGRPQHF. DNA of the CDR3: TGTGCCAGCACGAGCACCCCGGACAGCTTGGGGCGGCCCCAGCATTTT.